A selection of T cell receptor beta chains follows, all from one sample in a study of response to subunit inactivated influenza vaccine. TCRdb itself ran the RT-PCR reads through MiXCR, one entry per CDR3 protein. The profile shows about 500,000 distinct CDR3 sequences, 16% of them singletons. The sequencing here drew on CD4+ T cells sorted from PBMCs, taken about 23 months after vaccination. Source of these receptors: a man aged 50 to 69 who received an inactivated influenza vaccine. Each CDR3 is given with its conserved first and last residue. The D gene is left open where the match is weak. Expanded clones are given a class, and other clones once, few, many or no size at all.

TRBJ1-1 | NA | TRBV6-5 | many | TGTGCCAGCACCTCCAACACTGAAGCTTTCTTT | CASTSNTEAFF
TRBJ2-7 | NA | TRBV4-2 | few | TGTGCCAGCAGCCAAGTGCCAGGGGGGGACGAGCAGTACTTC | CASSQVPGGDEQYF
TRBJ2-7 | NA | TRBV5-1 | many | TGCGCCAGCAGCAGGGGCGACCTCGGCTCCTACGAGCAGTACTTC | CASSRGDLGSYEQYF
TRBJ2-1 | NA | TRBV18 | NA | TGTGCCAGCTCACCGGGGACAATTTACAATGAGCAGTTCTTC | CASSPGTIYNEQFF
TRBJ2-7 | NA | TRBV10-2 | many | TGCGCCAGCAGAGAAGGATCGACCTACGAGCAGTACTTC | CASREGSTYEQYF
TRBJ1-3 | TRBD1 | TRBV20-1 | NA | TGCAGTGCTAGATCTGACAGGGGGCCTGGCTCTGGAAACACCATATATTTT | CSARSDRGPGSGNTIYF
TRBJ1-6 | TRBD1 | TRBV6-1 | NA | TGTGCCAGCATAAGGGACAGGGTGAGATCACCCCTCCACTTT | CASIRDRVRSPLHF
TRBJ2-3 | NA | TRBV20-1 | many | TGCAGTGCTAGACGCTTAGATACGCAGTATTTT | CSARRLDTQYF
TRBJ2-7 | TRBD2 | TRBV4-2 | few | TGTGCCAGCAGCCAAGCTAGCGGGGATTACGAGCAGTACTTC | CASSQASGDYEQYF
TRBJ1-5 | NA | TRBV5-5 | many | TGTGCCAGCAGCTTTGGCACCCTTTTCAATCAGCCCCAGCATTTT | CASSFGTLFNQPQHF
TRBJ2-2 | TRBD2 | TRBV28 | NA | TGTGCCAGCAGAACGGAGACTAGCGGGCCCCACGGGTTGCTGTTTTTT | CASRTETSGPHGLLFF
TRBJ2-3 | NA | TRBV6-2/TRBV6-3 | few | TGTGCCAGCAGTCCCCGGGAAGGGGTAGATACGCAGTATTTT | CASSPREGVDTQYF
TRBJ2-1 | NA | TRBV7-9 | NA | TGTGCCAGCACCTCAACCGGACGGGGGCCCCGCAATGAGCAGTTCTTC | CASTSTGRGPRNEQFF
TRBJ1-2 | NA | TRBV21-1 | few | TGTGCCAGCAGCAAATTGGGTTTCAACTATGGCTACACCTTC | CASSKLGFNYGYTF
TRBJ2-3 | TRBD1 | TRBV6-2/TRBV6-3 | NA | TGTGCCAGCAGGAAGGGGGCTACCCCTAGCACAGATACGCAGTATTTT | CASRKGATPSTDTQYF
TRBJ2-5 | NA | TRBV6-1 | NA | TGTGCCAGCAGCAACGCAGGAGCCGCTTTGGGGACCCAGTACTTC | CASSNAGAALGTQYF
TRBJ2-2 | NA | TRBV27 | few | TGTGCCAGCAGTTTAGAGTGGCAGGGTGCGCTGTTTTTT | CASSLEWQGALFF
TRBJ2-7 | NA | TRBV29-1 | many | TGCAGCGTTGCAACGCCCGGGCTCTCCTACGAGCAGTACTTC | CSVATPGLSYEQYF
TRBJ2-1 | TRBD2 | TRBV11-2 | few | TGTGCCAGCAGCTCGCCGGGACTAGCGGGGCGCCGAAGCTCCTACAATGAGCAGTTCTTC | CASSSPGLAGRRSSYNEQFF
TRBJ1-5 | NA | TRBV6-1 | NA | TGTGCCAGCAGTGAAACCGGCAGTCAGCCCCAGCATTTT | CASSETGSQPQHF
TRBJ1-5 | NA | TRBV12-3/TRBV12-4 | many | TGTGCCAGCAGCCCCCCGGGGTCGAATCAGCCCCAGCATTTT | CASSPPGSNQPQHF
TRBJ1-2 | NA | TRBV7-9 | many | TGTGCCAGCAGCTTAGGTCGGCAGGTTGGCTACACCTTC | CASSLGRQVGYTF
TRBJ2-7 | NA | TRBV11-2 | NA | TGTGCCAGCAGCTTACGCCCGGGCCAAGGGATCTACGAGCAGTACTTC | CASSLRPGQGIYEQYF